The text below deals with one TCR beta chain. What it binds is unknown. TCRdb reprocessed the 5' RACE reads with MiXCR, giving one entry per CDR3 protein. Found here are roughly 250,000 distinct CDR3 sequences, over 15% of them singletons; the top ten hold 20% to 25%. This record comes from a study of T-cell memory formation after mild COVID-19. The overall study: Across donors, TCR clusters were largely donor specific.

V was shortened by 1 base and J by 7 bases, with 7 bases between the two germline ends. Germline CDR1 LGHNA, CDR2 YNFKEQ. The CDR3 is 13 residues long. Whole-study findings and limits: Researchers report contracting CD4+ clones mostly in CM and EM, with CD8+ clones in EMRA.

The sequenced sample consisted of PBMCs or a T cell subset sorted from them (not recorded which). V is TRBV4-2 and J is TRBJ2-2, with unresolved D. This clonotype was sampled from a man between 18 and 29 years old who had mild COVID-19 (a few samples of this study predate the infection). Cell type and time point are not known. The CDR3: CASSQAGIGELFF. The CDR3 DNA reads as TGTGCCAGCAGCCAAGCGGGCATCGGGGAGCTGTTTTTT.